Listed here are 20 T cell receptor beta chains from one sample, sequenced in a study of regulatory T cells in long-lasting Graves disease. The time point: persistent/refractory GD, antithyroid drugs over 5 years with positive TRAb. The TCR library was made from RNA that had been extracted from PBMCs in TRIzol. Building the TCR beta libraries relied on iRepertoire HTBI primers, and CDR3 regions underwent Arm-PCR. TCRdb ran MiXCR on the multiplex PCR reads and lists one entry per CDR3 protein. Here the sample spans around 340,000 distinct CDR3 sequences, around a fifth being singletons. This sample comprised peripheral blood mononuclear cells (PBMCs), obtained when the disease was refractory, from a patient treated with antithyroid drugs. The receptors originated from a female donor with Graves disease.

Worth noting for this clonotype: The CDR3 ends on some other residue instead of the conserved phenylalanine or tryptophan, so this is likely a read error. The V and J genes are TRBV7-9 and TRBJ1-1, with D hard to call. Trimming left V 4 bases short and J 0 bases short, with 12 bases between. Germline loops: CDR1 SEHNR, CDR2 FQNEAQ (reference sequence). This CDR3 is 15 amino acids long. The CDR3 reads CASSSYGLMNTEAFL. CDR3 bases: TGTGCCAGCAGCTCGTACGGCCTAATGAACACTGAAGCTTTCCTT.

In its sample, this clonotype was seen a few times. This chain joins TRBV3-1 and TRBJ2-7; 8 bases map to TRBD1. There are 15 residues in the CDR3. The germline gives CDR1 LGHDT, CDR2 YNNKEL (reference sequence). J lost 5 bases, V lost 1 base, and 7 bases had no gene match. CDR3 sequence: CASSQGLGQGHEQYF. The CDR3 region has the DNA TGTGCCAGCAGCCAAGGCCTCGGACAGGGCCACGAGCAGTACTTC.

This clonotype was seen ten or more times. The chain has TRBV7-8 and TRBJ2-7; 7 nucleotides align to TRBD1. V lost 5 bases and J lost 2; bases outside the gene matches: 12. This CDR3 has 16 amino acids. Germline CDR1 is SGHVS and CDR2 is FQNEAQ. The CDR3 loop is CASSPEPTGTPYEQYF. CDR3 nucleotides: TGTGCCAGCAGCCCCGAACCGACAGGGACCCCCTACGAGCAGTACTTC. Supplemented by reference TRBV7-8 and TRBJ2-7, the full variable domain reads GAGVSQSPRYKVAKRGQDVALRCDPISGHVSLFWYQQALGQGPEFLTYFQNEAQLDKSGLPSDRFFAERPEGSVSTLKIQRTQQEDSAVYLCASSPEPTGTPYEQYFGPGTRLTVT.

The CDR3 loop reads CASSIVPGDTEAFF. CDR3 DNA sequence: TGTGCCAGTAGTATAGTCCCTGGGGACACTGAAGCTTTCTTT. The chain employs TRBV19 and TRBJ1-1; D not resolved. The CDR3 has 14 residues. Trimming took off 1 base at V and 3 bases at J, with 9 bases between the two ends. Germline assignment: CDR1 LNHDA and CDR2 SQIVND (reference sequence).

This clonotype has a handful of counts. CDR3 sequence (DNA): TGTGCCACCAGTGACCCCGCTGTGACGGGAAGCTCCTACAATGAGCAGTTCTTC. It yields the protein CATSDPAVTGSSYNEQFF. The J gene is TRBJ2-1, the V gene TRBV24-1, with D possibly TRBD2 on 5 matching bases. The CDR3 length is 18 residues. The V gene's germline CDR1 is KGHDR and CDR2 SFDVKD. V dropped 4 bases and J dropped 0 bases, with 18 bases sitting between them.

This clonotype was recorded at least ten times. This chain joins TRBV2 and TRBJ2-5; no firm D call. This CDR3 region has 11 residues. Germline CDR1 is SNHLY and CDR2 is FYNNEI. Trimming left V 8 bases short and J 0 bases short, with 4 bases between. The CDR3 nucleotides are TGTGCCAGCGGGTACCAAGAGACCCAGTACTTC. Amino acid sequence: CASGYQETQYF. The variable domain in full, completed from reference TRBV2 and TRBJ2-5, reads EPEVTQTPSHQVTQMGQEVILRCVPISNHLYFYWYRQILGQKVEFLVSFYNNEISEKSEIFDDQFSVERPDGSNFTLKIRSTKLEDSAMYFCASGYQETQYFGPGTRLLVL.

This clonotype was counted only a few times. The CDR3 is CASSQDRQGAPQPQHF. CDR3 nucleotide sequence: TGTGCCAGCAGCCAAGACAGGCAGGGGGCTCCTCAGCCCCAGCATTTT. V gene TRBV4-2 combines with J gene TRBJ1-5; 8 bases map to TRBD1. There are 16 residues in the CDR3. V dropped 0 bases and J dropped 6; count of bases not matched to a gene: 7. The V gene's germline CDR1 is LGHNA and CDR2 YNFKEQ.

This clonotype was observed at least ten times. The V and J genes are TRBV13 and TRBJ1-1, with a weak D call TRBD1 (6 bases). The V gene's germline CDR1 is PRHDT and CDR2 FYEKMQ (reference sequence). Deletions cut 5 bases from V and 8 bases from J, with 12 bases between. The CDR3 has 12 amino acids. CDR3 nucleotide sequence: TGTGCCAGCAGCCCCTCCCAGGGGGAAGCTTTCTTT. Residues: CASSPSQGEAFF. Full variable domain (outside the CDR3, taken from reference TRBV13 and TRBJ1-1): AAGVIQSPRHLIKEKRETATLKCYPIPRHDTVYWYQQGPGQDPQFLISFYEKMQSDKGSIPDRFSAQQFSDYHSELNMSSLELGDSALYFCASSPSQGEAFFGQGTRLTVV.

CDR3 sequence reads: CAIRGSYLGQGNYEQYF. DNA of the CDR3: TGTGCCATCAGGGGAAGCTATCTCGGACAGGGAAACTACGAGCAGTACTTC. The J gene is TRBJ2-7, the V gene TRBV10-3, with 8 nucleotides matching TRBD1. CDR3 size: 17 residues. After removal of 6 bases from V and 3 bases from J, the junction contained 16 bases not matched to a gene. Germline CDR1 ENHRY, CDR2 SYGVKD.

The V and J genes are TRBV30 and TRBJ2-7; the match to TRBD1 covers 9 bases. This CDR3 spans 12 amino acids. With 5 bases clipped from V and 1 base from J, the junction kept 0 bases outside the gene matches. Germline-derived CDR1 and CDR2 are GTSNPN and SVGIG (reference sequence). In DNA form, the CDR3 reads TGTGCCTGGGGACAGGGGTCCTACGAGCAGTACTTC. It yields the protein CAWGQGSYEQYF. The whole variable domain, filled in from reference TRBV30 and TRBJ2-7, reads SQTIHQWPATLVQPVGSPLSLECTVEGTSNPNLYWYRQAAGRGLQLLFYSVGIGQISSEVPQNLSASRPQDRQFILSSKKLLLSDSGFYLCAWGQGSYEQYFGPGTRLTVT.

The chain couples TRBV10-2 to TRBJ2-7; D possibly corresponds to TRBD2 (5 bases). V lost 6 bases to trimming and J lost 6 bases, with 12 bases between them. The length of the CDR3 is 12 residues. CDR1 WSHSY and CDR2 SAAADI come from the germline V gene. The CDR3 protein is CASSEGWGEQYF. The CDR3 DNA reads TGCGCCAGCAGCGAGGGATGGGGCGAGCAGTACTTC.

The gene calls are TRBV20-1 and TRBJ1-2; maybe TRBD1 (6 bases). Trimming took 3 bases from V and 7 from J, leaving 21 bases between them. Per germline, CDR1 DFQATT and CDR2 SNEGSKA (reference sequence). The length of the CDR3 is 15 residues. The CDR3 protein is CSASGALAAGAGYTF. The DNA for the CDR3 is TGCAGTGCTAGCGGGGCTCTGGCGGCGGGGGCTGGCTACACCTTC.

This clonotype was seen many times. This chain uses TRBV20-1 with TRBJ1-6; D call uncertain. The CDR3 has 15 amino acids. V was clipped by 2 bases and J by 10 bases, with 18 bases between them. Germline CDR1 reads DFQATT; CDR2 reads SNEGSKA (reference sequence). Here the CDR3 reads CSARPPGVAGSPLHF. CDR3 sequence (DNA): TGCAGTGCTAGACCTCCTGGGGTGGCAGGATCACCCCTCCACTTT.

The CDR3 DNA sequence: TGCGCCAGCAGCCAAGGAAGGACAAACTCTGGAAACACCATATATTTT. Its protein product is CASSQGRTNSGNTIYF. V is TRBV4-1 and J is TRBJ1-3, with D maybe TRBD1 (5 bases). The CDR3 loop spans 16 amino acids. V dropped 1 base and J dropped 0 bases, with 10 bases sitting between them. Germline assignment: CDR1 MGHRA and CDR2 YSYEKL.

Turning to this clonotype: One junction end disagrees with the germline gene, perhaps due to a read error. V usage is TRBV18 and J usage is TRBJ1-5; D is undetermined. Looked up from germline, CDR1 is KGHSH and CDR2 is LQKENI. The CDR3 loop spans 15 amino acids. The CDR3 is CASSPDGNSNQPLHF. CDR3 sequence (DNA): TGTGCCAGCTCACCCGACGGTAATAGCAATCAGCCCCTGCATTTT. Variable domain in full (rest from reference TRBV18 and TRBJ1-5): NAGVMQNPRHLVRRRGQEARLRCSPMKGHSHVYWYRQLPEEGLKFMVYLQKENIIDESGMPKERFSAEFPKEGPSILRIQQVVRGDSAAYFCASSPDGNSNQPLHFGDGTRLSIL.

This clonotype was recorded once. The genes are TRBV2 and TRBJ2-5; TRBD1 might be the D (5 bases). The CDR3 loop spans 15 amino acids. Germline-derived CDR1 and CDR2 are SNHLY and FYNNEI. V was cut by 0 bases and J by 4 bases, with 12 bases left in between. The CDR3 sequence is CASSEAAGLGETQYF. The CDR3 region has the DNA TGTGCCAGCAGTGAAGCGGCAGGGTTGGGAGAGACCCAGTACTTC.

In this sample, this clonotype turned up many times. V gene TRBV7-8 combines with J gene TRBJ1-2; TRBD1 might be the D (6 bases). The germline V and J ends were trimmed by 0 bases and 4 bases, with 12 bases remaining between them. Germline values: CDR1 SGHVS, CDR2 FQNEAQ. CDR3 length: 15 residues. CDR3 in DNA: TGTGCCAGCAGCTTAGCCAGGACAGCGGGCTATGGCTACACCTTC. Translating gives CASSLARTAGYGYTF.

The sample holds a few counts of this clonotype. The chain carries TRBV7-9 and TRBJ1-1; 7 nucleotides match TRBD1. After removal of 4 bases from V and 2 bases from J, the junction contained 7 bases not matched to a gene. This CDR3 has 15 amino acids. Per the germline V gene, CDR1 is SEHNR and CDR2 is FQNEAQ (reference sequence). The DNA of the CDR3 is TGTGCCAGCAGCTCAGGATACAGGGGAAACACTGAAGCTTTCTTT. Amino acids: CASSSGYRGNTEAFF. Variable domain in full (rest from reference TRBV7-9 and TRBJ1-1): DTGVSQNPRHKITKRGQNVTFRCDPISEHNRLYWYRQTLGQGPEFLTYFQNEAQLEKSRLLSDRFSAERPKGSFSTLEIQRTEQGDSAMYLCASSSGYRGNTEAFFGQGTRLTVV.

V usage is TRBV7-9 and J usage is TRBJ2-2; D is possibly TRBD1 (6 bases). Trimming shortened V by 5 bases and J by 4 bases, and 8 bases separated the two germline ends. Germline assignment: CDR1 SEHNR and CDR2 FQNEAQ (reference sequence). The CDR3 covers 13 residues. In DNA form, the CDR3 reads TGTGCCAGCAGCACAGGGCCCACCGGGGAGCTGTTTTTT. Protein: CASSTGPTGELFF.

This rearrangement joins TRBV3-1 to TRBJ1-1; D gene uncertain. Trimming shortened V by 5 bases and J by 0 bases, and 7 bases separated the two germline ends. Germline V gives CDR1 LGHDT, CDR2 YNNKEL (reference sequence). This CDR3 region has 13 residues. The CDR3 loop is CASSNGLNTEAFF. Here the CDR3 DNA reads TGTGCCAGCAGCAATGGATTGAACACTGAAGCTTTCTTT.